A selection of T cell receptor beta chains follows, all from one sample in a study of T-cell reconstitution after alpha-beta-depleted transplantation in children. TCRdb reprocessed the PCR reads with MiXCR, giving one entry per CDR3 protein. This sample carries more than 200,000 distinct CDR3 sequences, more than 7.5% of them seen once, and the ten largest clones take around 5%. Sequenced here: PBMCs from the stem cell graft donor, sampled from the stem cell graft. The receptors were gathered from a human donor who donated a stem cell graft to a child with SCID. The CDR3 runs from the conserved cysteine through the conserved F or W. D genes are given only for firm matches. Clone size is not always given. Where it is, it says once, few, many or a class for expanded clones.

many,13,TRBJ1-6,TRBV10-3,-,TGTGCCTCACGCGGGGGAGATAATTCACCCCTCCACTTT,CASRGGDNSPLHF
many,14,TRBJ2-1,TRBV10-3,-,TGTGCCATCAGTGATCCGGGGGCTGGGAATGAGCAGTTCTTC,CAISDPGAGNEQFF
many,15,TRBJ1-6,TRBV7-2,TRBD1,TGTGCCAGCAGCTTCTGGACAGGGGAGGATTCACCCCTCCACTTT,CASSFWTGEDSPLHF
many,16,TRBJ2-5,TRBV20-1,TRBD2,TGCAGTGCTAGCCAATCCATTAGCGGGGGGGCGGAGACCCAGTACTTC,CSASQSISGGAETQYF
many,13,TRBJ2-7,TRBV28,-,TGTGCCAGCAGCAGGGTCCGTCCCTACGAGCAGTACTTC,CASSRVRPYEQYF
many,17,TRBJ2-2,TRBV18,TRBD1,TGTGCCAGCTCACCCCCTCGAGACAGGGGAGGAACCGGGGAGCTGTTTTTT,CASSPPRDRGGTGELFF
many,13,TRBJ1-2,TRBV21-1,-,TGTGCCAGCAACCCACAGGGTCAGAACGGCTACACCTTC,CASNPQGQNGYTF
many,15,TRBJ2-2,TRBV7-7,-,TGTGCCAGTTCTACCTCCCGGGGAAGCACCGGGGAGCTGTTTTTT,CASSTSRGSTGELFF
many,13,TRBJ1-1,TRBV29-1,-,TGCAGCGCTGCAAGGACGGGGAACACTGAAGCTTTCTTT,CSAARTGNTEAFF
many,16,TRBJ1-1,TRBV5-6,-,TGTGCCAGCAGCCTTCAAGGACCGGTTTCAAGCACTGAAGCTTTCTTT,CASSLQGPVSSTEAFF
many,15,TRBJ2-7,TRBV12-3/TRBV12-4,-,TGTGCCAGCAGTTTAGCGACGGGTTTTAGGCACGAGCAGTACTTC,CASSLATGFRHEQYF
few,16,TRBJ2-5,TRBV5-1,TRBD1,TGCGCCAGCAGCCCACGGACAGGGAGTCCGGTGGGGACCCAGTACTTC,CASSPRTGSPVGTQYF
many,14,TRBJ2-3,TRBV5-1,TRBD1,TGCGCCACCAAGACAGGGGGCGCCACAGATACGCAGTATTTT,CATKTGGATDTQYF
many,14,TRBJ2-7,TRBV4-3,-,TGCGCCAGCAGCCAAGTCCGGCAGTCCTACGAGCAGTACTTC,CASSQVRQSYEQYF
many,15,TRBJ1-1,TRBV9,-,TGTGCCAGCAGCCCAACCGTGGCCCCAGGGACTGAAGCTTTCTTT,CASSPTVAPGTEAFF
-,18,TRBJ2-1,TRBV3-1,-,TGTGCCAGCAGCCAAATCGTGCTGCGGGGATCAAACTACAATGAGCAGTTCTTC,CASSQIVLRGSNYNEQFF
many,15,TRBJ1-5,TRBV27,-,TGTGCCAGCAGCCCAGGGCGTTATAGCAATCAGCCCCAGCATTTT,CASSPGRYSNQPQHF
many,14,TRBJ2-3,TRBV5-1,TRBD2,TGCGCCAGCAGCCCGGGACTAGCAGCAGATACGCAGTATTTT,CASSPGLAADTQYF
many,16,TRBJ2-2,TRBV5-6,-,TGTGCCAGCAGCTTGGTTAGGGACTCGAGCACCGGGGAGCTGTTTTTT,CASSLVRDSSTGELFF
many,13,TRBJ2-5,TRBV6-2/TRBV6-3,-,TGTGCCAGCACCCGACTAGTCAGGGAGACCCAGTACTTC,CASTRLVRETQYF
many,15,TRBJ2-5,TRBV20-1,-,TGCAGTGCTAGAGGGTGGGGTGGGTACCAAGAGACCCAGTACTTC,CSARGWGGYQETQYF
many,13,TRBJ2-5,TRBV5-1,-,TGCGCCAGCAGCGCGTCGTCGTGGGAGACCCAGTACTTC,CASSASSWETQYF
many,14,TRBJ1-2,TRBV6-5,-,TGTGCCAGCAGTTACCGCTCCGCTAACTATGGCTACACCTTC,CASSYRSANYGYTF
many,13,TRBJ1-2,TRBV5-1,-,TGCGCCAGCAGCTTGGGACCGGAGGGAGGCTACACCTTC,CASSLGPEGGYTF
many,15,TRBJ1-6,TRBV27,-,TGTGCCAGCAGTTCCTGGAGGCTAGGCTTGGCACCCCTCCACTTT,CASSSWRLGLAPLHF
many,15,TRBJ2-4,TRBV7-2,-,TGTGCCAGCAGCGCCGGTACCACAGGAAGGGGCATTCAGTACTTC,CASSAGTTGRGIQYF
-,18,TRBJ2-2,TRBV5-1,TRBD2,TGCGTCAGCAGCGTGGGACTAGCGGGACCCCTTGGGACCGGGGAGCTGTTTTTT,CVSSVGLAGPLGTGELFF
-,13,TRBJ2-3,TRBV20-1,-,TGCAGTGCTAGGGGCGCGGTTCATAGTACGCAGTATTTT,CSARGAVHSTQYF
many,18,TRBJ1-2,TRBV5-1,TRBD1,TGCGCCAGCAGCTTGGAGGGGACAGGACCATGGGAAAACTATGGCTACACCTTC,CASSLEGTGPWENYGYTF
many,11,TRBJ1-1,TRBV20-1,-,TGCAGTGCTCGGGGAGATCGTGAAGCTTTCTTT,CSARGDREAFF
-,13,TRBJ1-2,TRBV4-2,-,TGTGCCAGCAGCCCCGTCCTCCTCGGCGGCTACACCTTC,CASSPVLLGGYTF
many,17,TRBJ1-3,TRBV20-1,-,TGCAGTGCGCCTACTGGTGGGGGGGCAAGCTCTGGAAACACCATATATTTT,CSAPTGGGASSGNTIYF
many,12,TRBJ2-5,TRBV20-1,-,TGCAGTGCCAACAGGGCTGGAGAGACCCAGTACTTC,CSANRAGETQYF
many,14,TRBJ2-7,TRBV15,-,TGTGCCACCAGCAGAGATTGGGCGGGTTACGAGCAGTACTTC,CATSRDWAGYEQYF
many,11,TRBJ2-7,TRBV30,-,TGTGCCTGCCGACAGGCCTACGAGCAGTACTTC,CACRQAYEQYF
many,10,TRBJ1-2,TRBV6-5,-,TGTGCCAGCTGGCGGGACGGCTACACCTTC,CASWRDGYTF
many,13,TRBJ2-4,TRBV5-1,-,TGCGCCAGCAGCTTGGGCAGGAGGGACATTCAGTACTTC,CASSLGRRDIQYF
many,13,TRBJ2-7,TRBV11-3,-,TGTGCCAGCAGCTTAGGGGCAGGGTACGAGCAGTACTTC,CASSLGAGYEQYF
many,15,TRBJ2-2,TRBV3-1,TRBD2,TGTGCCAGCAGCCAAGGACCTAGCGGGGCGAGGGAGCTGTTTTTT,CASSQGPSGARELFF
-,17,TRBJ2-3,TRBV5-6,-,TGTGCCAGCACCTCCGGGGGGCAGGGGGGGCCCACAGATACGCAGTATTTT,CASTSGGQGGPTDTQYF
many,15,TRBJ2-4,TRBV11-2,-,TGTGCCAGCAGCCGCCAAGCCGGGGCCAAAAACATTCAGTACTTC,CASSRQAGAKNIQYF
-,13,TRBJ1-5,TRBV29-1,TRBD1,TGCAGCGTTGAGACAGGGACGAATCAGCCCCAGCATTTT,CSVETGTNQPQHF
many,14,TRBJ1-1,TRBV5-1,-,TGCGCCAGCAGCTTAGGAGATTTGAACACTGAAGCTTTCTTT,CASSLGDLNTEAFF
many,13,TRBJ1-5,TRBV7-2,-,TGTGCCAGCAGCTACGGGCCAAATCAGCCCCAGCATTTT,CASSYGPNQPQHF
many,15,TRBJ2-2,TRBV5-5,-,TGTGCCAGCAGCTTTCTGGGATCCAGCACCGGGGAGCTGTTTTTT,CASSFLGSSTGELFF
many,16,TRBJ2-3,TRBV27,-,TGTGCCAGCAGTCCCGTTGATGTCTCTAGCACAGATACGCAGTATTTT,CASSPVDVSSTDTQYF